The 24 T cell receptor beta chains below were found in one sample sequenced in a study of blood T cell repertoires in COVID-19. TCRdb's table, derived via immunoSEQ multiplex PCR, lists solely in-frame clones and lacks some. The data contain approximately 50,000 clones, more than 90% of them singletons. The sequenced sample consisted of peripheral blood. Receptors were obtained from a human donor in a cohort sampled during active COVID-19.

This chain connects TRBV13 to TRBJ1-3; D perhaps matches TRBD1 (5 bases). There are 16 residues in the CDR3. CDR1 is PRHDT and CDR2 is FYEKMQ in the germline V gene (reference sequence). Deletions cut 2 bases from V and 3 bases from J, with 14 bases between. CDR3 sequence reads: CASSLLGGLYGNTIYF. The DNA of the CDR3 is TGTGCCAGCAGCTTACTCGGGGGACTGTATGGAAACACCATATATTTT.

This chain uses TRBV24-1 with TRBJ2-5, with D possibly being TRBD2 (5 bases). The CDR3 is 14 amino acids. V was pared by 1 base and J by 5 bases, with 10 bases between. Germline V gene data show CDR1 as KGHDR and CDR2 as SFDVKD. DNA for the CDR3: TGTGCCACCAGTGATTTCCGGGGTCCCGAGACCCAGTACTTC. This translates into CATSDFRGPETQYF.

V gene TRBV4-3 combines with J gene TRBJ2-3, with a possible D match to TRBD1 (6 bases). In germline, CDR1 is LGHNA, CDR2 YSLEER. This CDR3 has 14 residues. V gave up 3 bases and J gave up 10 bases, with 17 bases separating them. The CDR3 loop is CASSHLARQAPQYF. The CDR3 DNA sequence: TGCGCCAGCAGCCACTTAGCGAGACAGGCCCCGCAGTATTTT.

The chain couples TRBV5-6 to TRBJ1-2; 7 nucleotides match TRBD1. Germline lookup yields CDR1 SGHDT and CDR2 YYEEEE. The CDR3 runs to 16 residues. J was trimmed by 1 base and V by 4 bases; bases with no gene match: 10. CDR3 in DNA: TGTGCCAGCAGCCCGAGCCCGGGACAGCTTAACTATGGCTACACCTTC. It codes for CASSPSPGQLNYGYTF.

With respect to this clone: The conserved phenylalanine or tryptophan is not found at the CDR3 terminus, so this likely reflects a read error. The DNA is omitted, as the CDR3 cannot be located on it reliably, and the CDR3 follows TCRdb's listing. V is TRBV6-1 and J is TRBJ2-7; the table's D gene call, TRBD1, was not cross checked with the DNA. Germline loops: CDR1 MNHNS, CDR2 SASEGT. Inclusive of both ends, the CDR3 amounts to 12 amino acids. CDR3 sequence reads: CASSELGGPPVS.

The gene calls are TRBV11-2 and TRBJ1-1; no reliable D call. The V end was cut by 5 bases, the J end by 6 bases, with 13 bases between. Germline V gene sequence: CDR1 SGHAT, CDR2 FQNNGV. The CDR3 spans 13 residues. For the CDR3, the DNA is TGTGCCAGCAGCGTCCTAAGGAGACCTGAAGCTTTCTTT. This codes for CASSVLRRPEAFF.

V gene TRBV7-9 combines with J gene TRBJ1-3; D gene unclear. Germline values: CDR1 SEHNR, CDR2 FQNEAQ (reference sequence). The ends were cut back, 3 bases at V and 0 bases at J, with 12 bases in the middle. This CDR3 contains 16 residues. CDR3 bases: TGTGCCAGCAGCTTGGAACGCAGACTCTCTGGAAACACCATATATTTT. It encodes CASSLERRLSGNTIYF. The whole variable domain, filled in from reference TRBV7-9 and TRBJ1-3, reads DTGVSQNPRHKITKRGQNVTFRCDPISEHNRLYWYRQTLGQGPEFLTYFQNEAQLEKSRLLSDRFSAERPKGSFSTLEIQRTEQGDSAMYLCASSLERRLSGNTIYFGEGSWLTVV.

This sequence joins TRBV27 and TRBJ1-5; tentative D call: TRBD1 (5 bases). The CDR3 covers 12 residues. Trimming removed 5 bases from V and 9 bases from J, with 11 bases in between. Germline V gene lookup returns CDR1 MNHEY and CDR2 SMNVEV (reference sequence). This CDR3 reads CASSGAFGPQHF. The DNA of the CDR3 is TGTGCCAGCAGTGGGGCCTTCGGGCCCCAGCATTTT.

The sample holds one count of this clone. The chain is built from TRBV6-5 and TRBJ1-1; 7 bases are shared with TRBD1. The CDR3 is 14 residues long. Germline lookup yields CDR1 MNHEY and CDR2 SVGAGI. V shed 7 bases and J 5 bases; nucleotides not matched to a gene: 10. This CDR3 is CASNFGTEETEAFF. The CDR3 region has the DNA TGTGCCAGCAATTTCGGGACAGAGGAAACTGAAGCTTTCTTT.

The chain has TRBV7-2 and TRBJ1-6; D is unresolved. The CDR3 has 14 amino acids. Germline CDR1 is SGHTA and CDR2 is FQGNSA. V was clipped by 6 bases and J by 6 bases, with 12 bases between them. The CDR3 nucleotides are TGTGCCAGCAGTCCCGGGAGATTTAATTCACCCCTCCACTTT. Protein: CASSPGRFNSPLHF. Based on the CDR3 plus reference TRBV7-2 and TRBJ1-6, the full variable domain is GAGVSQSPSNKVTEKGKDVELRCDPISGHTALYWYRQSLGQGLEFLIYFQGNSAPDKSGLPSDRFSAERTGGSVSTLTIQRTQQEDSAVYLCASSPGRFNSPLHFGNGTRLTVT.

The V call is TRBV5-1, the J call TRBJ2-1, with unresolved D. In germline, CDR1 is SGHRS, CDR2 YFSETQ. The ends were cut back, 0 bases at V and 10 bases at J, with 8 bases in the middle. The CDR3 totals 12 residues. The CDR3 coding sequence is TGCGCCAGCAGCTTGGGCGGTGGCGAGCAGTTCTTC. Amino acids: CASSLGGGEQFF.

The CDR3 spells CATPGPLLARKDPNTGELFF. Written as DNA, the CDR3 is TGTGCCACCCCCGGCCCCCTACTAGCGCGAAAAGACCCGAACACCGGGGAGCTGTTTTTT. The chain combines TRBV24-1 with TRBJ2-2, with 7 bases aligning to TRBD2. CDR3 length: 20 amino acids. The germline gives CDR1 KGHDR, CDR2 SFDVKD. The junction had 21 bases not matched to a gene; V was cut back by 9 bases and J by 0 bases.

This CDR3 reads CASSLSGQPYNEQFF. CDR3 coding DNA: TGTGCCAGCAGCTTATCCGGACAGCCCTACAATGAGCAGTTCTTC. V is TRBV5-6 and J is TRBJ2-1, with a possible D match to TRBD1 (6 bases). V lost 2 bases and J 2 bases, leaving 11 bases between the germline ends. From germline, CDR1 is SGHDT and CDR2 YYEEEE. The CDR3 is 15 residues long.

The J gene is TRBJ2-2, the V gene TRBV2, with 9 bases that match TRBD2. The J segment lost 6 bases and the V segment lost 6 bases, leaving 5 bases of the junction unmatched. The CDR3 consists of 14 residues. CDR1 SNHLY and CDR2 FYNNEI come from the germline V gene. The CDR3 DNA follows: TGTGCCAGCAGAACTGGCGGGGGGGCCGGGGAGCTGTTTTTT. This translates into CASRTGGGAGELFF.

CDR3 residues: CASRVSSGGPSEQFF. CDR3 in DNA: TGTGCCAGCAGAGTTTCTAGCGGGGGACCCTCCGAGCAGTTCTTC. This sequence joins TRBV6-5 and TRBJ2-1; 10 bases line up with TRBD2. V lost 6 bases, J lost 10 bases, and 12 bases stayed unmatched. Germline lookup yields CDR1 MNHEY and CDR2 SVGAGI. CDR3 length equals 15 residues.

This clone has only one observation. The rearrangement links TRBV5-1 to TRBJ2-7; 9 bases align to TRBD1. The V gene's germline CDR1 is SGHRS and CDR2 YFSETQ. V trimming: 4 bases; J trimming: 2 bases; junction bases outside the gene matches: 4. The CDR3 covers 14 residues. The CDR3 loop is CASSRGQGAYEQYV. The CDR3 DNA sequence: TGCGCCAGCAGCAGGGGACAGGGAGCCTACGAGCAGTACGTC.

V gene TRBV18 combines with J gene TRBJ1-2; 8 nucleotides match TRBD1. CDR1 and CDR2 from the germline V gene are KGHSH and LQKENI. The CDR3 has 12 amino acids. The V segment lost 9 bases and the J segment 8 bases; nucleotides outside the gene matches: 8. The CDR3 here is CASTTGDGGYTF. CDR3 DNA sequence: TGTGCCAGTACGACAGGGGACGGAGGCTACACCTTC.

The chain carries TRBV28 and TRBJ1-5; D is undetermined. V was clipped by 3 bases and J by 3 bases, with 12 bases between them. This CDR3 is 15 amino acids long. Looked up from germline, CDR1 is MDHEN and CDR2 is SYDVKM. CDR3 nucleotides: TGTGCCAGCAGTTTGTATGGCAAGAACAATCAGCCCCAGCATTTT. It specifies CASSLYGKNNQPQHF.

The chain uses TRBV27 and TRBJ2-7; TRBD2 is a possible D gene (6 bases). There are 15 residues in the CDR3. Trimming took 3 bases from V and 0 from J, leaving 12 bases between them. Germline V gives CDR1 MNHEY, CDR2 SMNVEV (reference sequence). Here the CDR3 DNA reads TGTGCCAGCAGTTTGTTAGCGGCGAGCTCCTACGAGCAGTACTTC. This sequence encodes CASSLLAASSYEQYF.

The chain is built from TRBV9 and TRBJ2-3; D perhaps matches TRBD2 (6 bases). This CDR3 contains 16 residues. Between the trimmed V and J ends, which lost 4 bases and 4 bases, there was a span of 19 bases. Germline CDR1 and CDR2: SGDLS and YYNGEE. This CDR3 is CASSPSPILAPDTQYF. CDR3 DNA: TGTGCCAGCAGCCCAAGTCCAATACTAGCCCCAGATACGCAGTATTTT. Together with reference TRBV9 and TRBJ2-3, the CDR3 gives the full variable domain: DSGVTQTPKHLITATGQRVTLRCSPRSGDLSVYWYQQSLDQGLQFLIQYYNGEERAKGNILERFSAQQFPDLHSELNLSSLELGDSALYFCASSPSPILAPDTQYFGPGTRLTVL.

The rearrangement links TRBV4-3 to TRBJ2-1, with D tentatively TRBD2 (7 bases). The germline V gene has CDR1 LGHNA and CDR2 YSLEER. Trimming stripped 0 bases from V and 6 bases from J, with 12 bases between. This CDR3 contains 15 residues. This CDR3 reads CASSQDRGASNEQFF. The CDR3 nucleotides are TGCGCCAGCAGCCAAGATCGGGGGGCCAGCAATGAGCAGTTCTTC.

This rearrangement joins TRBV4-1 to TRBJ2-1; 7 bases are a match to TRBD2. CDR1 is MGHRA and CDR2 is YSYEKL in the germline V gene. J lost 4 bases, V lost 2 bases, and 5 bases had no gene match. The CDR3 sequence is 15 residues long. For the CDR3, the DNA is TGCGCCAGCAGCCAATCTAGCGGACGTTACAATGAGCAGTTCTTC. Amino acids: CASSQSSGRYNEQFF.

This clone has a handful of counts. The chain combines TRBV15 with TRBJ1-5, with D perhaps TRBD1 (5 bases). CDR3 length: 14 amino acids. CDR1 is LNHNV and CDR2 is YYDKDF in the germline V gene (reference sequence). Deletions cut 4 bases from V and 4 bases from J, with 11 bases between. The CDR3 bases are TGTGCCACCAGCAAGACAGATGTGAATCAGCCCCAGCATTTT. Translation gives CATSKTDVNQPQHF.

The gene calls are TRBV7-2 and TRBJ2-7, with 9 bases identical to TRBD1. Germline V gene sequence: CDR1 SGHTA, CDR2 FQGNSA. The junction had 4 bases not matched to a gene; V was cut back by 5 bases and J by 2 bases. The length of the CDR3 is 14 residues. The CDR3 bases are TGTGCCAGCAGCATCGGACAGGGGACCTACGAGCAGTACTTC. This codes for CASSIGQGTYEQYF.